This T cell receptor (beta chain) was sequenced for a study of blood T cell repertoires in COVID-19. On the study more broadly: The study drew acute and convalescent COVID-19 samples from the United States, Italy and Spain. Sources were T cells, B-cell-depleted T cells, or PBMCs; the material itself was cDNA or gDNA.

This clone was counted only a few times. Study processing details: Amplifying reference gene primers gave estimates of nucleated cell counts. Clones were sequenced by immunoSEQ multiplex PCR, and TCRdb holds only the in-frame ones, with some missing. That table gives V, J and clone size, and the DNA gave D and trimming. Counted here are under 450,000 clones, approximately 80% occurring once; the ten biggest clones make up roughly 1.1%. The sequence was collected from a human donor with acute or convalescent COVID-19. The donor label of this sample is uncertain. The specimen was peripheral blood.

The CDR3 sequence is CAWRGGNSNQPQHF. CDR3 nucleotide sequence: TGTGCCTGGAGGGGAGGGAATAGCAATCAGCCCCAGCATTTT. The chain is built from TRBV30 and TRBJ1-5; D is uncertain. Trimming stripped 3 bases from V and 0 bases from J, with 9 bases between. CDR3 length equals 14 residues. CDR1 GTSNPN and CDR2 SVGIG come from the germline V gene (reference sequence).